The 27 T cell receptor beta chains given below trace back to one sample, sequenced in a study of cytomegalovirus exposure and HLA in healthy donors. The PCR contained 60 Vbeta and 13 Jbeta primers. The data were produced by immunoSEQ multiplex PCR, yet TCRdb's version contains in-frame clones alone and is incomplete. Of 130,000 or so clones listed, approximately 71% are singletons. Sequenced input: PBMCs. The receptor set was obtained from a woman aged 60-75 years in good health and CMV-seronegative.

CDR3 protein: CASSITGQGTGNTIYF. In DNA form, the CDR3 reads TGTGCCAGCAGTATAACGGGACAGGGTACTGGAAACACCATATATTTT. The V call is TRBV27, the J call TRBJ1-3; 9 nucleotides align to TRBD1. Germline trimming cut 5 bases from V and 2 bases from J; bases unmatched to any gene: 7. This CDR3 has 16 amino acids. Germline V gene lookup returns CDR1 MNHEY and CDR2 SMNVEV (reference sequence).

V and J are TRBV18 and TRBJ1-5, with 7 positions matching TRBD1. Germline trimming cut 3 bases from V and 3 bases from J; bases unmatched to any gene: 8. The CDR3 totals 16 residues. CDR1 KGHSH and CDR2 LQKENI come from the germline V gene. As DNA, the CDR3 is TGTGCCAGCTCACCCTACACAGGGGCCTTCAATCAGCCCCAGCATTTT. It encodes CASSPYTGAFNQPQHF.

The chain uses TRBV28 and TRBJ2-7; D is unresolved. From germline, CDR1 is MDHEN and CDR2 SYDVKM. The CDR3 sequence is 15 residues long. Between the trimmed V and J ends, which lost 7 bases and 1 base, there was a span of 17 bases. CDR3 DNA sequence: TGTGCCAGCACCTCCCTAGAGGTCGGGTCCTACGAGCAGTACTTC. Encoded protein: CASTSLEVGSYEQYF.

This clone was picked up a small number of times. The chain couples TRBV27 to TRBJ2-2; 9 nucleotides agree with TRBD1. The germline gives CDR1 MNHEY, CDR2 SMNVEV (reference sequence). The CDR3 spans 15 residues. V shed 3 bases and J 8 bases; nucleotides not matched to a gene: 7. The CDR3 DNA is TGTGCCAGCAGTTTTTATAAACAGGGGGCTGGGGAGCTGTTTTTT. Its translation: CASSFYKQGAGELFF.

The chain recombines TRBV13 with TRBJ1-1, with 7 bases fitting TRBD1. The germline V gene has CDR1 PRHDT and CDR2 FYEKMQ (reference sequence). Trimming took 7 bases from V and 6 from J; bases not matched to a gene: 11. CDR3 size: 14 residues. CDR3 sequence reads: CASTDRSLYAEAFF. CDR3 DNA sequence: TGTGCCAGCACGGACAGGTCCTTATACGCTGAAGCTTTCTTT.

V usage is TRBV11-3 and J usage is TRBJ1-2; no definite D call. Trimming took 2 bases from V and 8 from J, leaving 9 bases between them. The germline gives CDR1 SGHNT, CDR2 YENEEA. The CDR3 contains 12 residues. In DNA, the CDR3 is TGTGCCAGCAGCTTATCCGTGCGGGGCTACACCTTC. This gives the protein CASSLSVRGYTF. Using reference TRBV11-3 and TRBJ1-2 for the parts outside the CDR3, the full variable domain is EAGVVQSPRYKIIEKKQPVAFWCNPISGHNTLYWYLQNLGQGPELLIRYENEEAVDDSQLPKDRFSAERLKGVDSTLKIQPAELGDSAVYLCASSLSVRGYTFGSGTRLTVV.

V usage is TRBV18 and J usage is TRBJ2-7; 7 nucleotides match TRBD2. Germline CDR1 KGHSH, CDR2 LQKENI. Trimming removed 3 bases from V and 1 base from J; junction bases left unmatched: 6. The CDR3 runs 15 residues. The CDR3 spells CASSPGGSTSYEQYF. DNA for the CDR3: TGTGCCAGCTCACCGGGCGGGAGTACATCCTACGAGCAGTACTTC.

The genes are TRBV7-3 and TRBJ2-2; 10 bases align to TRBD2. CDR1 SGHTA and CDR2 FQGTGA come from the germline V gene. Losses at the gene ends were 5 bases for V and 2 bases for J; bases not matched to a gene: 5. The CDR3 consists of 16 residues. The CDR3 region has the DNA TGTGCCAGCAGCCCTCGGACTAGCGGTAACACCGGGGAGCTGTTTTTT. It encodes CASSPRTSGNTGELFF.

The chain combines TRBV5-1 with TRBJ2-2; TRBD1 is a possible D gene (6 bases). The CDR3 contains 13 residues. CDR1 SGHRS and CDR2 YFSETQ come from the germline V gene. Trimming took 4 bases from V and 6 from J, leaving 10 bases between them. Here the CDR3 reads CASSPDRSGELFF. The DNA of the CDR3 is TGCGCCAGCAGCCCGGACAGATCCGGGGAGCTGTTTTTT.

This rearrangement joins TRBV7-9 to TRBJ2-2, with TRBD2 matching 11 bases. The germline V gene has CDR1 SEHNR and CDR2 FQNEAQ (reference sequence). J gave up 6 bases and V 5 bases, and 5 bases lay outside the gene matches. The CDR3 sequence is 15 residues long. CDR3 in amino acids: CASSKTSGKAGELFF. In DNA form, the CDR3 reads TGTGCCAGCAGCAAGACTAGCGGGAAGGCCGGGGAGCTGTTTTTT.

This chain joins TRBV7-9 and TRBJ2-7; 7 bases align to TRBD2. CDR1 is SEHNR, CDR2 FQNEAQ, per germline (reference sequence). The J segment lost 0 bases and the V segment lost 8 bases, leaving 4 bases of the junction unmatched. The CDR3 length is 13 residues. CDR3 amino acids: CASRDYSSYEQYF. The CDR3 DNA reads TGTGCCAGCCGGGACTACAGCTCCTACGAGCAGTACTTC.

The chain couples TRBV28 to TRBJ1-2; tentative D call: TRBD1 (5 bases). Per germline, CDR1 MDHEN and CDR2 SYDVKM. This CDR3 contains 13 residues. Trimming shortened V by 5 bases and J by 8 bases, and 15 bases separated the two germline ends. Here the CDR3 reads CASSGVGGLGYTF. In DNA, the CDR3 is TGTGCCAGCAGTGGCGTGGGGGGACTGGGCTACACCTTC.

The V call is TRBV5-1, the J call TRBJ1-1; a weak D match, TRBD1 (6 bases). V was shortened by 0 bases and J by 8 bases, with 11 bases between the two germline ends. The germline V gene encodes CDR1 SGHRS and CDR2 YFSETQ. CDR3 length: 13 amino acids. The CDR3 region is CASSLAGHEEAFF. CDR3 sequence (DNA): TGCGCCAGCAGCTTGGCGGGACACGAAGAAGCTTTCTTT.

The chain links TRBV12-5 to TRBJ2-2, with 7 bases that match TRBD1. V lost 4 bases and J lost 4; bases outside the gene matches: 6. The CDR3 runs to 15 residues. CDR1 is LGHNT, CDR2 FRNRAP, per germline. The CDR3 spells CASGSGTESTGELFF. The DNA for the CDR3 is TGTGCTAGTGGTTCGGGGACAGAGAGCACCGGGGAGCTGTTTTTT.

This clone showed up just once. The chain has TRBV10-2 and TRBJ2-1; 13 nucleotides line up with TRBD2. Germline V gene lookup returns CDR1 WSHSY and CDR2 SAAADI. There are 16 residues in the CDR3. The V segment lost 6 bases and the J segment 7 bases; nucleotides outside the gene matches: 9. The CDR3 DNA sequence: TGCGCCAGCAGGAGACCGGGACTAGCGGGAACAAATGAGCAGTTCTTC. Translating it yields CASRRPGLAGTNEQFF.

The chain couples TRBV6-1 to TRBJ1-2; D gene uncertain. This CDR3 comprises 13 residues. The V and J ends lost 6 bases and 2 bases respectively, with 10 bases between them. From germline, CDR1 is MNHNS and CDR2 SASEGT. For the CDR3, the DNA is TGTGCCAGCAGGCGGGTGCAGAACTATGGCTACACCTTC. This gives the protein CASRRVQNYGYTF.

This rearrangement joins TRBV11-2 to TRBJ2-6, with D uncertain. The CDR3 consists of 16 residues. The germline CDR1 and CDR2 sequences are SGHAT and FQNNGV. V lost 5 bases and J 1 base, leaving 12 bases between the germline ends. This CDR3 reads CASSPSWASGANVLTF. The CDR3 DNA sequence: TGTGCCAGCAGCCCCTCATGGGCGTCTGGGGCCAACGTCCTGACTTTC.

J is TRBJ1-5 and V is TRBV7-9; D uncertain. The length of the CDR3 is 13 residues. Trimming left V 3 bases short and J 4 bases short, with 7 bases between. Germline assignment: CDR1 SEHNR and CDR2 FQNEAQ (reference sequence). CDR3 sequence reads: CASSFGGNQPQHF. In DNA, the CDR3 is TGTGCCAGCAGCTTTGGAGGGAATCAGCCCCAGCATTTT. Combining the CDR3 with reference TRBV7-9 and TRBJ1-5 gives the whole variable domain DTGVSQNPRHKITKRGQNVTFRCDPISEHNRLYWYRQTLGQGPEFLTYFQNEAQLEKSRLLSDRFSAERPKGSFSTLEIQRTEQGDSAMYLCASSFGGNQPQHFGDGTRLSIL.

The genes are TRBV27 and TRBJ1-6; 9 nucleotides agree with TRBD1. The germline V gene encodes CDR1 MNHEY and CDR2 SMNVEV (reference sequence). The V gene end was trimmed by 6 bases and the J gene end by 11 bases; junction bases not matched to a gene: 14. The CDR3 extends over 16 amino acids. Written as DNA, the CDR3 is TGTGCCAGCAGCTGGGGGACAGGGCTATTCCGGGCACCCCTCCACTTT. It yields the protein CASSWGTGLFRAPLHF.

The V gene is TRBV7-6, the J gene TRBJ2-1, with a tentative D call TRBD1 (6 bases). CDR1 is SGHVS, CDR2 FNYEAQ, per germline. The CDR3 runs to 15 residues. V lost 6 bases to trimming and J lost 5 bases, with 17 bases between them. The CDR3 protein is CASSSGQGKNNEQFF. As DNA, the CDR3 is TGTGCCAGCAGTTCGGGACAAGGGAAGAACAATGAGCAGTTCTTC.

This clone was counted a few times. The chain recombines TRBV6-5 with TRBJ1-5; D is uncertain. CDR1 and CDR2 (germline): MNHEY, SVGAGI. This CDR3 is 15 amino acids long. With 6 bases removed from V and 7 bases from J, the gap between germline ends came to 19 bases. CDR3 loop: CASSPRTSGGQPQHF. Written as DNA, the CDR3 is TGTGCCAGCAGCCCTAGGACGTCCGGAGGACAGCCCCAGCATTTT.

The rearrangement links TRBV6-1 to TRBJ1-5, with TRBD1 identical over 8 bases. Unmatched junction bases numbered 7, after V lost 6 bases and J lost 6 bases. The CDR3 is 14 residues long. Germline CDR1 is MNHNS and CDR2 is SASEGT. CDR3 protein: CASRGPGGGQPQHF. CDR3 bases: TGTGCCAGCAGGGGGCCAGGGGGCGGTCAGCCCCAGCATTTT.

This chain joins TRBV18 and TRBJ1-1, with D hard to call. The CDR3 totals 16 residues. Germline V gene data show CDR1 as KGHSH and CDR2 as LQKENI. V lost 2 bases and J 4 bases, leaving 17 bases between the germline ends. CDR3 sequence: CASSPGNRQEVTEAFF. In nucleotides, the CDR3 is TGTGCCAGCTCACCAGGAAATCGCCAGGAGGTCACTGAAGCTTTCTTT. Using reference TRBV18 and TRBJ1-1 for the parts outside the CDR3, the full variable domain is NAGVMQNPRHLVRRRGQEARLRCSPMKGHSHVYWYRQLPEEGLKFMVYLQKENIIDESGMPKERFSAEFPKEGPSILRIQQVVRGDSAAYFCASSPGNRQEVTEAFFGQGTRLTVV.

The genes are TRBV6-6 and TRBJ2-7; TRBD1 is a possible D gene (6 bases). The V gene's germline CDR1 is MNHNY and CDR2 SVGAGI (reference sequence). The CDR3 is 12 amino acids. Between the trimmed V and J ends, which lost 6 bases and 6 bases, there was a span of 12 bases. CDR3 sequence (DNA): TGTGCCAGCAGCTCCGGGACATTCGAGCAGTACTTC. Translated: CASSSGTFEQYF.

The genes are TRBV6-1 and TRBJ2-3; D is uncertain. The V end was cut by 1 base, the J end by 3 bases, with 14 bases between. This CDR3 is 16 amino acids long. Looked up from germline, CDR1 is MNHNS and CDR2 is SASEGT. In nucleotides, the CDR3 is TGTGCCAGCAGTGAAGGCGTAGCAAGACGTACAGATACGCAGTATTTT. It encodes CASSEGVARRTDTQYF.

This clone was counted a single time. The chain is built from TRBV30 and TRBJ2-6; D is perhaps TRBD1 (6 bases). CDR1 GTSNPN and CDR2 SVGIG come from the germline V gene (reference sequence). The CDR3 covers 20 residues. Trimming shortened V by 2 bases and J by 1 base, and 24 bases separated the two germline ends. Written as DNA, the CDR3 is TGTGCCTGGAGTAGGGTTATGACAGGAGGAGATGAGTCTGGGGCCAACGTCCTGACTTTC. This codes for CAWSRVMTGGDESGANVLTF.

The chain couples TRBV5-4 to TRBJ2-5, with no clear D. Germline V lookup: CDR1 SGHNT, CDR2 YYREEE (reference sequence). With 0 bases removed from V and 2 bases from J, the gap between germline ends came to 8 bases. The CDR3 runs to 14 residues. CDR3 sequence reads: CASSLVWAQETQYF. The CDR3 DNA sequence: TGTGCCAGCAGCTTGGTTTGGGCACAAGAGACCCAGTACTTC.